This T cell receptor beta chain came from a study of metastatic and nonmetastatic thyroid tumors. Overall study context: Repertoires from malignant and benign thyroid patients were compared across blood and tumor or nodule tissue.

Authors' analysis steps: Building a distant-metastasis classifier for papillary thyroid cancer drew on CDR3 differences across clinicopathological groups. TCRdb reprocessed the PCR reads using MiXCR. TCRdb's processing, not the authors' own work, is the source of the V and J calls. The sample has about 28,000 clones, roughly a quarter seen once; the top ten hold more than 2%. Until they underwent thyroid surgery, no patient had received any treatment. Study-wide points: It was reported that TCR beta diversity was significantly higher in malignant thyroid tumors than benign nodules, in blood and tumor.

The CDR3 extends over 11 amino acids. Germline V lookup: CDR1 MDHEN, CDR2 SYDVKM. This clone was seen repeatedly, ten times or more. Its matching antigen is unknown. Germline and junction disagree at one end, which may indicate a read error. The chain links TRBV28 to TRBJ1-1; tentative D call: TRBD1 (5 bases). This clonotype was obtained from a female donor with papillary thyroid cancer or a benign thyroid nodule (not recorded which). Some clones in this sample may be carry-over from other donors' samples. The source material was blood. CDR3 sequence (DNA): TGCTTTACGGGGCAGGACACTGAAGCTTTCTTT. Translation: CFTGQDTEAFF.